This TCR beta chain was identified in a study of blood T cell repertoires in COVID-19. V was shortened by 7 bases and J by 5 bases, with 17 bases between the two germline ends. CDR3 length: 15 amino acids. Per the germline V gene, CDR1 is SNHLY and CDR2 is FYNNEI. Some clones are missing from TCRdb's copy, which holds only in-frame ones; the method was immunoSEQ multiplex PCR. The sample has under 250,000 clones; around 87% are singletons. This TCR was sampled from a woman between 65 and 79 years old with active or convalescent COVID-19. Sequenced sample: peripheral blood. V and J are TRBV2 and TRBJ1-4; D is unresolved. The CDR3 region has the DNA TGTGCCAGCACCCTTTCGGCAGGCCTGAATGAAAAACTGTTTTTT. Amino acid sequence: CASTLSAGLNEKLFF.